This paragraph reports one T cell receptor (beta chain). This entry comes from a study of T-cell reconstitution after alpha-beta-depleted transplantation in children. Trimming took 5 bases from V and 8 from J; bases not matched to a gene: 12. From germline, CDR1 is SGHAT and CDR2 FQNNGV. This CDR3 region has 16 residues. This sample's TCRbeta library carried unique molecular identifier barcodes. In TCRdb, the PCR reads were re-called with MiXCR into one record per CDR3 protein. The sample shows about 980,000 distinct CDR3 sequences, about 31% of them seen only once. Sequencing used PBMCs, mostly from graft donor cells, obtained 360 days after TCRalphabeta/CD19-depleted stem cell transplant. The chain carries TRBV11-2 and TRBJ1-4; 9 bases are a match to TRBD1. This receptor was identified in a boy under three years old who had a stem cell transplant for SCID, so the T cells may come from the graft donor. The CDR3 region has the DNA TGTGCCAGCAGCCCGAGAACAGGGGGCTTGGGGGAAAAACTGTTTTTT. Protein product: CASSPRTGGLGEKLFF.